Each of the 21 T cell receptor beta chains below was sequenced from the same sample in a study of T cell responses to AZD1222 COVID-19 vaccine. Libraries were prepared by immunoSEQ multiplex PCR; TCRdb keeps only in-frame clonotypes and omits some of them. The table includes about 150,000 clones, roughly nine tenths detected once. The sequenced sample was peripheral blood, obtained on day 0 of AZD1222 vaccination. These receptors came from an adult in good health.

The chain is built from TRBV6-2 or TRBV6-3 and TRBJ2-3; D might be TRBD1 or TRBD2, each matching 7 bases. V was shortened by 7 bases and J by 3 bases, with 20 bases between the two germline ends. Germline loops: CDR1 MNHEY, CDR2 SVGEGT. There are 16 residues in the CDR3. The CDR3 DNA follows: TGTGCCAGCAACCCTCCGGGAGGCAGGGGGACAGATACGCAGTATTTT. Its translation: CASNPPGGRGTDTQYF.

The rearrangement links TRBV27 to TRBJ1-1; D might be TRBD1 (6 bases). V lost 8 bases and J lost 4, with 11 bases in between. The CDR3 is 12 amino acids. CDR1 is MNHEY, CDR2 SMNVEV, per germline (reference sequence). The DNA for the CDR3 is TGTGCCAGCCGAAACAGGGCCACTGAAGCTTTCTTT. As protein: CASRNRATEAFF.

CDR3 nucleotides: TGTGCCAGCAGCCCCTCGGGGGGACAGCCTTCATACGAGCAGTACTTC. Translated: CASSPSGGQPSYEQYF. V gene TRBV5-4 combines with J gene TRBJ2-7; the D call may be TRBD1 or TRBD2 (7 bases each). The V end lost 4 bases, the J end lost 4 bases, and 21 bases lay between the germline ends. CDR3 size: 16 residues. Germline V gene sequence: CDR1 SGHNT, CDR2 YYREEE (reference sequence).

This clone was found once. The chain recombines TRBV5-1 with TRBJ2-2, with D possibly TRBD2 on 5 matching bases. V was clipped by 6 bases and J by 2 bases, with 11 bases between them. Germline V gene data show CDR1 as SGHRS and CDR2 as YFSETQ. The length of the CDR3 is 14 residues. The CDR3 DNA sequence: TGCGCCAGCACTCGGACGGGAAACACCGGGGAGCTGTTTTTT. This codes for CASTRTGNTGELFF. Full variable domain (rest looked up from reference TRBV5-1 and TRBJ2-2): KAGVTQTPRYLIKTRGQQVTLSCSPISGHRSVSWYQQTPGQGLQFLFEYFSETQRNKGNFPGRFSGRQFSNSRSEMNVSTLELGDSALYLCASTRTGNTGELFFGEGSRLTVL.

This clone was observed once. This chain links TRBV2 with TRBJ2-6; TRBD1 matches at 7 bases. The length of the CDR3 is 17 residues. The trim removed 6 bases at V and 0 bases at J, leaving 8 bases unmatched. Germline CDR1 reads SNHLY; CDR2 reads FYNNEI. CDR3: CASRRQGYLSGANVLTF. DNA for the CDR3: TGTGCCAGCAGGAGACAGGGCTACCTCTCTGGGGCCAACGTCCTGACTTTC. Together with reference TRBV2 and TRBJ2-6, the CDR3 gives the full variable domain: EPEVTQTPSHQVTQMGQEVILRCVPISNHLYFYWYRQILGQKVEFLVSFYNNEISEKSEIFDDQFSVERPDGSNFTLKIRSTKLEDSAMYFCASRRQGYLSGANVLTFGAGSRLTVL.

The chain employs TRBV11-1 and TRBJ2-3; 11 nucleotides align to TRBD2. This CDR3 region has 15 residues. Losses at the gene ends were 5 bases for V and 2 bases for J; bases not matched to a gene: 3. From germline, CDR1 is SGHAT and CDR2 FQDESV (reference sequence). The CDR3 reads CASSPGLAVTDTQYF. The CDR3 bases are TGTGCCAGCAGCCCGGGACTAGCGGTCACAGATACGCAGTATTTT.

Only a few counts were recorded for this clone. CDR3 sequence: CASSLEGYPRETQYF. Written as DNA, the CDR3 is TGCGCCAGCAGCTTGGAAGGTTATCCCCGAGAGACCCAGTACTTC. The chain employs TRBV5-1 and TRBJ2-5; D gene uncertain. The CDR3 totals 15 residues. Trimming removed 0 bases from V and 4 bases from J, with 13 bases in between. Germline V gene data show CDR1 as SGHRS and CDR2 as YFSETQ.

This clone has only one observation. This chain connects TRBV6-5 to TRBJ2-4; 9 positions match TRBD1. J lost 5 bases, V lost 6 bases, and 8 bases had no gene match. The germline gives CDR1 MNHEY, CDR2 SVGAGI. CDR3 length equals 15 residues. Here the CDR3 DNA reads TGTGCCAGCAGCCCACAGGGGGCAGGGGAAAACATTCAGTACTTC. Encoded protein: CASSPQGAGENIQYF.

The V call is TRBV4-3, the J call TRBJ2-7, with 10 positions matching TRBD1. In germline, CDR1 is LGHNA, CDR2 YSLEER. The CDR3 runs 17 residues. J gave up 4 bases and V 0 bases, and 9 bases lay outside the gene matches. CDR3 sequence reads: CASSQDPLGQGRYEQYF. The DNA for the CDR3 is TGCGCCAGCAGCCAAGATCCCCTGGGACAGGGGCGTTACGAGCAGTACTTC.

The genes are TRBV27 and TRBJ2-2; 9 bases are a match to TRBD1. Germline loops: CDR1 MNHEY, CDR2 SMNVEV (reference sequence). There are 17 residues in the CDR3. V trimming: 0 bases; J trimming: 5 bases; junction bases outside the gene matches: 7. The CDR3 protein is CASSLSFGTGRTGELFF. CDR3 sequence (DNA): TGTGCCAGCAGTTTATCATTCGGGACAGGGAGAACCGGGGAGCTGTTTTTT.

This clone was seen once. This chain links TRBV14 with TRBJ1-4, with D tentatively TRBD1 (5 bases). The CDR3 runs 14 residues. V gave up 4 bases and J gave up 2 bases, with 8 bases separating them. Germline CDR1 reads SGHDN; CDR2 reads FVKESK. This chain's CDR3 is CASSPRQTNEKLFF. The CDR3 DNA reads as TGTGCCAGCAGCCCGCGACAGACTAATGAAAAACTGTTTTTT.

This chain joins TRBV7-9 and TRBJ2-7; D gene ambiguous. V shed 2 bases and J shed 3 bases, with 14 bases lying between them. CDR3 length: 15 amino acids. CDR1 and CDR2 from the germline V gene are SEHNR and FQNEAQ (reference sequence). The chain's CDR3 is CASSLFSESYYEQYF. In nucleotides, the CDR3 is TGTGCCAGCAGCTTATTTTCCGAATCGTACTACGAGCAGTACTTC. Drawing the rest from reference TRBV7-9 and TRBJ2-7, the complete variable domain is DTGVSQNPRHKITKRGQNVTFRCDPISEHNRLYWYRQTLGQGPEFLTYFQNEAQLEKSRLLSDRFSAERPKGSFSTLEIQRTEQGDSAMYLCASSLFSESYYEQYFGPGTRLTVT.

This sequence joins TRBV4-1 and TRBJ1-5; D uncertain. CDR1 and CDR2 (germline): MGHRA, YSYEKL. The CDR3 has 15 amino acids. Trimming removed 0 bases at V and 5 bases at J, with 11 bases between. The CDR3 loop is CASSQDGKGDQPQHF. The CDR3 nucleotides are TGCGCCAGCAGCCAAGATGGGAAGGGTGATCAGCCCCAGCATTTT.

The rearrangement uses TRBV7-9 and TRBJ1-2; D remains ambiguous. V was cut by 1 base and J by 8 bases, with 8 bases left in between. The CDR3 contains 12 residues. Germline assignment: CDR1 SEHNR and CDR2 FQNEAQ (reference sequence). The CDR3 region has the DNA TGTGCCAGCAGCTTAGACCGGAGGGGCTACACCTTC. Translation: CASSLDRRGYTF. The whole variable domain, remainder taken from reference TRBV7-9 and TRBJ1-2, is DTGVSQNPRHKITKRGQNVTFRCDPISEHNRLYWYRQTLGQGPEFLTYFQNEAQLEKSRLLSDRFSAERPKGSFSTLEIQRTEQGDSAMYLCASSLDRRGYTFGSGTRLTVV.

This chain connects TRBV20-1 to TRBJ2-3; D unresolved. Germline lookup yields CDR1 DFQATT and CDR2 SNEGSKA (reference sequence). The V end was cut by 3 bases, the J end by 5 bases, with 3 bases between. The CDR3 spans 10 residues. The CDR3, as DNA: TGCAGTGCTAGCTTAGATACGCAGTATTTT. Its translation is CSASLDTQYF.

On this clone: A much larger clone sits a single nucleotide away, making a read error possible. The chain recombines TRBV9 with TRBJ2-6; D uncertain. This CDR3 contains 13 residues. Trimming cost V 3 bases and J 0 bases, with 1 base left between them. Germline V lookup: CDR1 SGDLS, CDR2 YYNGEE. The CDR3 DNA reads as TGTGCCAGCAGCGACTCTGGGGCCAACGTCCTGACTTTC. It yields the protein CASSDSGANVLTF. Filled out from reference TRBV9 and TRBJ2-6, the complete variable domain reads DSGVTQTPKHLITATGQRVTLRCSPRSGDLSVYWYQQSLDQGLQFLIQYYNGEERAKGNILERFSAQQFPDLHSELNLSSLELGDSALYFCASSDSGANVLTFGAGSRLTVL.

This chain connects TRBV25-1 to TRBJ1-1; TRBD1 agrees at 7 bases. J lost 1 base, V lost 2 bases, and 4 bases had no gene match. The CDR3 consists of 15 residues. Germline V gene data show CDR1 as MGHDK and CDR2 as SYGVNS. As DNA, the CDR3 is TGTGCCAGCAGTGAACTAGACAGGGCGAACACTGAAGCTTTCTTT. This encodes CASSELDRANTEAFF.

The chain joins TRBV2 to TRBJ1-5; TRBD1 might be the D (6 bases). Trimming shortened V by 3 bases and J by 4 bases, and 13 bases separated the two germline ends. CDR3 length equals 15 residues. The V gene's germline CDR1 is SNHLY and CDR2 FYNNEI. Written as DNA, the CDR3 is TGTGCCAGCAGTGATGGCAGGGGAGGTAATCAGCCCCAGCATTTT. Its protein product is CASSDGRGGNQPQHF.

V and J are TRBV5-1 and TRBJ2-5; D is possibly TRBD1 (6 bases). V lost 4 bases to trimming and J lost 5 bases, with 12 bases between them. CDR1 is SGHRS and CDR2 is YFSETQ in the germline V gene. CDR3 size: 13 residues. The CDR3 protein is CASSENQGETQYF. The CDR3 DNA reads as TGCGCCAGCAGCGAAAACCAGGGGGAGACCCAGTACTTC.

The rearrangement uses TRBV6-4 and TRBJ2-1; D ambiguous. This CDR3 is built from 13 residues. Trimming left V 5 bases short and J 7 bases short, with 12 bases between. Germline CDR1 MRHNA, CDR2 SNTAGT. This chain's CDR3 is CASSRLFGNEQFF. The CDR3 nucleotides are TGTGCCAGCAGTCGATTATTTGGTAATGAGCAGTTCTTC.

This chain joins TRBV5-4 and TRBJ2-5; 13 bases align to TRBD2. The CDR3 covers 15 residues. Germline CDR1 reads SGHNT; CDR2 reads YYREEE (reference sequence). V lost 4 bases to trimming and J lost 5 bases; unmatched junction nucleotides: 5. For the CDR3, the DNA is TGTGCCAGCAGCCTAGGGACTAGCGGGGTTGAGACCCAGTACTTC. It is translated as CASSLGTSGVETQYF. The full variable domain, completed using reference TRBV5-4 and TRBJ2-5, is ETGVTQSPTHLIKTRGQQVTLRCSSQSGHNTVSWYQQALGQGPQFIFQYYREEENGRGNFPPRFSGLQFPNYSSELNVNALELDDSALYLCASSLGTSGVETQYFGPGTRLLVL.